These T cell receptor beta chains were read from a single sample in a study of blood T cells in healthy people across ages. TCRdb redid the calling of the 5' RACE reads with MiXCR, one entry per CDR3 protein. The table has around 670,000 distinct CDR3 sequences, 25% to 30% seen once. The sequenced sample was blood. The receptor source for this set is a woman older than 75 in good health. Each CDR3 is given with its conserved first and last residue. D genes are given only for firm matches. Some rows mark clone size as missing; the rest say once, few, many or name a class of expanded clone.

CDR3nt: TGTGCCAGCAGCTTATTGATAGGCAACAATGAGCAGTTCTTC; CDR3aa: CASSLLIGNNEQFF; abundance: few; v_gene: TRBV7-8; d_gene: .; j_gene: TRBJ2-1
CDR3nt: TGCAGTGCGGCTCTAGCGGGGGTTACCTACGAGCAGTACTTC; CDR3aa: CSAALAGVTYEQYF; abundance: many; v_gene: TRBV20-1; d_gene: TRBD2; j_gene: TRBJ2-7
CDR3nt: TGTGCCAGCAGCCCACCGACAGGCCAAGAGACCCAGTACTTC; CDR3aa: CASSPPTGQETQYF; abundance: many; v_gene: TRBV11-1; d_gene: .; j_gene: TRBJ2-5
CDR3nt: TGTGCCAGTTCCAGGGGCTACGAGCAGTACTTC; CDR3aa: CASSRGYEQYF; abundance: many; v_gene: TRBV12-3/TRBV12-4; d_gene: .; j_gene: TRBJ2-7
CDR3nt: TGTGCCAGCAGTGAAGAACTCCAGGCCTACAATGAGCAGTTCTTC; CDR3aa: CASSEELQAYNEQFF; abundance: many; v_gene: TRBV2; d_gene: .; j_gene: TRBJ2-1
CDR3nt: TGTGCCGGCTCGTTCCGGGACAGCCGTTCCTACGAGCAGTACTTC; CDR3aa: CAGSFRDSRSYEQYF; abundance: .; v_gene: TRBV18; d_gene: TRBD1; j_gene: TRBJ2-7
CDR3nt: TGTGCCACCAGTGATGGGGACGAGCAGTACTTC; CDR3aa: CATSDGDEQYF; abundance: .; v_gene: TRBV24-1; d_gene: .; j_gene: TRBJ2-7
CDR3nt: TGTGCCTGGAGGGCCCAGGGTATTACTGAAGCTTTCTTT; CDR3aa: CAWRAQGITEAFF; abundance: .; v_gene: TRBV30; d_gene: .; j_gene: TRBJ1-1
CDR3nt: TGTGCCAGCTCGGCAGAGATAATCAGGGACTCACCCCTCCACTTT; CDR3aa: CASSAEIIRDSPLHF; abundance: few; v_gene: TRBV18; d_gene: .; j_gene: TRBJ1-6
CDR3nt: TGTGCCTGGAGTGTCCCCGTGACAGGCACTAATGAAAAACTGTTTTTT; CDR3aa: CAWSVPVTGTNEKLFF; abundance: .; v_gene: TRBV30; d_gene: .; j_gene: TRBJ1-4
CDR3nt: TGCAGTGCTACTACAGGGAGGGACACTGAAGCTTTCTTT; CDR3aa: CSATTGRDTEAFF; abundance: many; v_gene: TRBV20-1; d_gene: .; j_gene: TRBJ1-1
CDR3nt: TGTGCCAGTAAATCTGGAGGGGGAGGCGGGGCCAACGTCCTGACTTTC; CDR3aa: CASKSGGGGGANVLTF; abundance: .; v_gene: TRBV19; d_gene: .; j_gene: TRBJ2-6
CDR3nt: TGTGCCAGCCAAAGGGGGCCTGAGCTTAGTGAAGAACTGTTTTTT; CDR3aa: CASQRGPELSEELFF; abundance: once; v_gene: TRBV6-6; d_gene: TRBD1; j_gene: TRBJ1-4
CDR3nt: TGTGCCAGCAGCCAAACAGGGGGCGTTTCTGGCTACACCTTC; CDR3aa: CASSQTGGVSGYTF; abundance: many; v_gene: TRBV3-1; d_gene: TRBD1; j_gene: TRBJ1-2
CDR3nt: TGCAGCGTCGCCGGGAAGATTGGGAGCGAGCAGTACTTC; CDR3aa: CSVAGKIGSEQYF; abundance: once; v_gene: TRBV29-1; d_gene: .; j_gene: TRBJ2-7
CDR3nt: TGCAGTGTTTCCGAGACTAATGAAAAACTGTTTTTT; CDR3aa: CSVSETNEKLFF; abundance: .; v_gene: TRBV20-1; d_gene: .; j_gene: TRBJ1-4
CDR3nt: TGTGCCAGCAGCCGCTTAGCCCAAGGTGCTAATGAAAAACTGTTTTTT; CDR3aa: CASSRLAQGANEKLFF; abundance: many; v_gene: TRBV4-2; d_gene: .; j_gene: TRBJ1-4
CDR3nt: TGTGCCAGCAGCTTGGCTCGGACAGGGGGTCAAGAGACCCAGTACTTC; CDR3aa: CASSLARTGGQETQYF; abundance: .; v_gene: TRBV7-9; d_gene: TRBD1; j_gene: TRBJ2-5
CDR3nt: TGTGCCAGCAGCAGCCTGGCGGGACAGCTAGCCAAAAACATTCGGTACTTC; CDR3aa: CASSSLAGQLAKNIRYF; abundance: .; v_gene: TRBV7-2; d_gene: .; j_gene: TRBJ2-4
CDR3nt: TGTGCCAGCAGCCTAGCCAGGGGGCCGGGCAATCAGCCCCAGCATTTT; CDR3aa: CASSLARGPGNQPQHF; abundance: many; v_gene: TRBV7-9; d_gene: TRBD1; j_gene: TRBJ1-5
CDR3nt: TGTGCCAGCAGTGGCCGGGACAGGGGGCGAGGTCTCATTAACAATGAGCAGTTCTTC; CDR3aa: CASSGRDRGRGLINNEQFF; abundance: many; v_gene: TRBV6-1; d_gene: TRBD1; j_gene: TRBJ2-1
CDR3nt: TGTGCCAGCAGTGAGATCGATGGAACTCAGCCCCAGCATTTT; CDR3aa: CASSEIDGTQPQHF; abundance: .; v_gene: TRBV6-1; d_gene: .; j_gene: TRBJ1-5